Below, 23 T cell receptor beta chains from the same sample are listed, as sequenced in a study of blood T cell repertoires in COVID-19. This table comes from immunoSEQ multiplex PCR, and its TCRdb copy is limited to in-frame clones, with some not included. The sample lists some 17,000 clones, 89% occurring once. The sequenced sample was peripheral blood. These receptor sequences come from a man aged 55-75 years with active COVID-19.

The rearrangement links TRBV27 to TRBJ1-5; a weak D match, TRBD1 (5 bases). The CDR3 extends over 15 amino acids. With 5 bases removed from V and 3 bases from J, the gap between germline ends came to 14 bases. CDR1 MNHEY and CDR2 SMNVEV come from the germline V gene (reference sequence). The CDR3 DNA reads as TGTGCCAGCAGTGCACGGGGGGGGTTCAATCAGCCCCAGCATTTT. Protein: CASSARGGFNQPQHF.

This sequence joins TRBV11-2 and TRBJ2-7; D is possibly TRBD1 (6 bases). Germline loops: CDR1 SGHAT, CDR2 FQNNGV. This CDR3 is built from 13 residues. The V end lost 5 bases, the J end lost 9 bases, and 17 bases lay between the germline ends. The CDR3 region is CASSPTRGFGQYF. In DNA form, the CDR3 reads TGTGCCAGCAGCCCCACCAGGGGCTTCGGGCAGTACTTC.

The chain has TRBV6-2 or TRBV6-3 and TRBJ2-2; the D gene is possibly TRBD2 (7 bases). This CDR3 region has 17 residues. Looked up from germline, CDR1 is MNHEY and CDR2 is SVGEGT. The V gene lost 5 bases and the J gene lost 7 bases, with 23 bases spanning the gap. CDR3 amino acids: CASSVMTGGERGGELFF. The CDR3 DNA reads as TGTGCCAGCAGTGTGATGACGGGGGGCGAGCGGGGCGGGGAGCTGTTTTTT.

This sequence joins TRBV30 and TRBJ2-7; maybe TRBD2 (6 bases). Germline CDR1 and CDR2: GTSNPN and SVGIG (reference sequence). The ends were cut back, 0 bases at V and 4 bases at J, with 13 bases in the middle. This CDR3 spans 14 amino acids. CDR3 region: CAWSVGEELYEQYF. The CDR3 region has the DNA TGTGCCTGGAGTGTGGGGGAGGAACTGTACGAGCAGTACTTC.

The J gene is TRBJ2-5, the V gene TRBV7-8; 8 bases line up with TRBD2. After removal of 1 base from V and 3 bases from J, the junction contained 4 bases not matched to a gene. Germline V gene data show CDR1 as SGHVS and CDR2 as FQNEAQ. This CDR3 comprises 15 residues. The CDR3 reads CASSLDGGEEETQYF. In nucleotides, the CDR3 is TGTGCCAGCAGCTTAGACGGGGGGGAGGAAGAGACCCAGTACTTC.

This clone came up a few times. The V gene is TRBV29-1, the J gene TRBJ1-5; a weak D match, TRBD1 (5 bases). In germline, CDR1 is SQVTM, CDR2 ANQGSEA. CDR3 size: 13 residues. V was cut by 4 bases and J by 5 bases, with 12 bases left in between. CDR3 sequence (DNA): TGCAGCGTTGGGACACAACCCTATCAGCCCCAGCATTTT. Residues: CSVGTQPYQPQHF.

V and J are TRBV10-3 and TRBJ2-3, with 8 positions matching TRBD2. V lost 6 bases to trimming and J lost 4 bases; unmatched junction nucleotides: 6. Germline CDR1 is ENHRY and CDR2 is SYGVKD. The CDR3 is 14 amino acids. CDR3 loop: CAIRGAGDPDTQYF. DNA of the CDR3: TGTGCCATCAGAGGAGCGGGAGATCCAGATACGCAGTATTTT.

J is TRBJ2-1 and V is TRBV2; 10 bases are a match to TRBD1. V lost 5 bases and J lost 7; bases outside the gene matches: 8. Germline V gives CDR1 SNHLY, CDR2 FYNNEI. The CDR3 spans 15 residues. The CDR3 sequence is CASSLGQGRFNEQFF. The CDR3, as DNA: TGTGCCAGCAGTCTGGGACAGGGGCGATTTAATGAGCAGTTCTTC.

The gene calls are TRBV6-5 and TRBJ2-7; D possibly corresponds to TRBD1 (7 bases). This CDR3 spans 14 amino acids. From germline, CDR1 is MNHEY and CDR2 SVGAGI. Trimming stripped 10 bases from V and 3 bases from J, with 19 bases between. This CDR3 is CATRAGQRSYEQYF. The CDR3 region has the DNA TGTGCCACCAGGGCGGGACAGAGAAGCTACGAGCAGTACTTC.

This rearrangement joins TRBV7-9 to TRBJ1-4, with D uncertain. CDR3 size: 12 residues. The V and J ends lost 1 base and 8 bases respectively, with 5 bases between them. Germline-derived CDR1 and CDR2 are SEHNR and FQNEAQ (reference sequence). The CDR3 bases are TGTGCCAGCAGCTTAGAACTGGAAAAACTGTTTTTT. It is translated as CASSLELEKLFF. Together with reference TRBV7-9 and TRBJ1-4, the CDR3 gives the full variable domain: DTGVSQNPRHKITKRGQNVTFRCDPISEHNRLYWYRQTLGQGPEFLTYFQNEAQLEKSRLLSDRFSAERPKGSFSTLEIQRTEQGDSAMYLCASSLELEKLFFGSGTQLSVL.

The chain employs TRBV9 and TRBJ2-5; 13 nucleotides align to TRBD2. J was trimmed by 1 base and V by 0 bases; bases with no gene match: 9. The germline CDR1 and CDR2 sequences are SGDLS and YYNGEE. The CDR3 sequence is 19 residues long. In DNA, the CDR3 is TGTGCCAGCAGCGTAGCACTAGCGGGAGGGACCCTTAGCCAAGAGACCCAGTACTTC. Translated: CASSVALAGGTLSQETQYF.

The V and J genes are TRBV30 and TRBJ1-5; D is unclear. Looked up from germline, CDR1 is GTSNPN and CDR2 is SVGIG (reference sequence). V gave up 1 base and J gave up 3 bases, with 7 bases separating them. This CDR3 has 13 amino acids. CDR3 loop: CAWSGQINQPQHF. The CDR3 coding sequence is TGTGCCTGGAGTGGACAAATCAATCAGCCCCAGCATTTT.

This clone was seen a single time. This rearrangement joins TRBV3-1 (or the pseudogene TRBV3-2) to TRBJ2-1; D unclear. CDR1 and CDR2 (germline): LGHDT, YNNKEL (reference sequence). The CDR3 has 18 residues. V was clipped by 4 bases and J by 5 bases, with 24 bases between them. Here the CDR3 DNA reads TGTGCCAGCAGCCCTTCCGTCTTTGCGGCTGGCGTGGACAATGAGCAGTTCTTC. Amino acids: CASSPSVFAAGVDNEQFF.

CDR3 DNA sequence: TGTGCCAGCAGCCAAGATTGGGCAGACACTGAAGCTTTCTTT. Translated: CASSQDWADTEAFF. The chain carries TRBV14 and TRBJ1-1; D is unclear. Germline values: CDR1 SGHDN, CDR2 FVKESK. The CDR3 length is 14 residues. V was cut by 0 bases and J by 3 bases, with 8 bases left in between.

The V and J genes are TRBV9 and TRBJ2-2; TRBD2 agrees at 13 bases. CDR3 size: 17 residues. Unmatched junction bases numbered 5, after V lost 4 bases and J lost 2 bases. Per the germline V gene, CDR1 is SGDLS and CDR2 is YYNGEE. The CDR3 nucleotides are TGTGCCAGCAGCTTACTAGCGGGAGGGAGAAACACCGGGGAGCTGTTTTTT. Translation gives CASSLLAGGRNTGELFF.

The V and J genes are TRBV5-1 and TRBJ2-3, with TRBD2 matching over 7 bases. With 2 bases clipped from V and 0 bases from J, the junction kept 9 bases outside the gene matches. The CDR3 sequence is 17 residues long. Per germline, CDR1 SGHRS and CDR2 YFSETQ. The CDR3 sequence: CASSFGMSGISTDTQYF. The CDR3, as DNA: TGCGCCAGCAGCTTCGGAATGAGCGGGATTAGCACAGATACGCAGTATTTT.

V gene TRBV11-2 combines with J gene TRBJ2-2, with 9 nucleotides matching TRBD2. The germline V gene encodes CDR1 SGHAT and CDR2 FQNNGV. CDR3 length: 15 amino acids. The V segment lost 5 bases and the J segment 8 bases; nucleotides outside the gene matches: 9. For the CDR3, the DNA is TGTGCCAGCAGCCTCCCAGGACTAGCGCGTGGGGAGCTGTTTTTT. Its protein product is CASSLPGLARGELFF.

The CDR3 here is CASSLRYGTEYEEQYF. For the CDR3, the DNA is TGCGCCAGCAGCTTGCGGTACGGGACAGAGTACGAAGAGCAGTACTTC. This chain links TRBV5-1 with TRBJ2-7; 7 positions match TRBD1. Germline lookup yields CDR1 SGHRS and CDR2 YFSETQ. The trim removed 1 base at V and 7 bases at J, leaving 14 bases unmatched. The CDR3 contains 16 residues.

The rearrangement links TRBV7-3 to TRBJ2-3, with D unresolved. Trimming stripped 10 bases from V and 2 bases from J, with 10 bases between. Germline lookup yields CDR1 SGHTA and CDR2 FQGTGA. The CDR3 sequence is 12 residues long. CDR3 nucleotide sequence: TGTGCCACGACGGAGCTCACAGATACGCAGTATTTT. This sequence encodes CATTELTDTQYF.

CDR3 bases: TGTGCCAGCAGCCTTTCGGGGGGGCAGAAGGAGCTGTTTTTT. Protein sequence: CASSLSGGQKELFF. V is TRBV7-9 and J is TRBJ2-2, with 8 bases fitting TRBD2. Germline assignment: CDR1 SEHNR and CDR2 FQNEAQ (reference sequence). The CDR3 covers 14 residues. V trimming: 5 bases; J trimming: 10 bases; junction bases outside the gene matches: 9.

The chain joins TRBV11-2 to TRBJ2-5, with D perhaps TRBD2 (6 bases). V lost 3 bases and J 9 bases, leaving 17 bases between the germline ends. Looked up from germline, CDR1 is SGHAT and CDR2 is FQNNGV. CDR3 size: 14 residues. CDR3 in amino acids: CASSLSGTGISQYF. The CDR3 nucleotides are TGTGCCAGCAGCTTGTCCGGGACTGGAATCTCCCAGTACTTC.

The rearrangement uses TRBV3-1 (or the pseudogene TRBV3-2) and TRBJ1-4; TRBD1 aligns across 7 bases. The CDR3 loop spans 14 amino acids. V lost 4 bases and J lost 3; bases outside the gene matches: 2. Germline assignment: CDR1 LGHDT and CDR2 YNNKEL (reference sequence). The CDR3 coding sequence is TGTGCCAGCAGCCCTGGGACAGCTAATGAAAAACTGTTTTTT. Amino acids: CASSPGTANEKLFF.

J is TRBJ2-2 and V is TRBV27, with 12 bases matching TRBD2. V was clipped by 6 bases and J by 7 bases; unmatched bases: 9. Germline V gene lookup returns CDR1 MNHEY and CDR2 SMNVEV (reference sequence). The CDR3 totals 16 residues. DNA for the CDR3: TGTGCCAGCAGACGACTAGCGGGAGAGGGGGGCGGGGAGCTGTTTTTT. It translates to CASRRLAGEGGGELFF.